This T cell receptor beta chain was recovered during a study of shared clonotypes between healthy human individuals (dated by TCRdb to 2020 to 2021). Concerning the study at large: Three men and a couple of women, aged 18 to 49 years, made up the cohort. Between about 0.94 and 8.9 billion PBMCs per donor were obtained by leukapheresis. To estimate repertoire size and how much clonotype sharing occurs between individuals, the study deeply sequenced the blood TCR repertoires of about five healthy adults. Different laboratories and diverse techniques were used to prepare libraries and sequence TCR repertoires, to increase sequencing depth and limit assay-specific biases. For each donor, CD4 naive and CD4 memory were each given three plates, CD8 naive was given two plates, and CD8 memory was given one plate.

Overall study outcomes, separate from this receptor: Sharing across a few donors was observed for around 4.8% of naive CD4, over 3% of naive CD8, 2% to 2.5% of memory CD4, and roughly 0.43% of memory CD8 clonotypes. Pairwise subsampling indicated that sequencing depth was expected to affect the degree of clonotype sharing among donors. Estimated clonotype richness was generally larger for naive than for memory subsets. Even with the large sequencing depth, rarefaction of the sorted-subset datasets indicated that sequencing was incomplete. Sampling was limited to blood, and TCR repertoires in tissue likely differ from TCR repertoires in blood. Clonotypes shared by all four sorted-subset donors showed higher generation probabilities than non-shared clonotypes. The genetic and exposure-history diversity represented was limited by the small number of donors.

For the CD8 naive samples, CD45RO-negative cells were positively selected for CCR7, yielding a CD45RA+CCR7+ population from which TemRA cells were excluded. Healthy HIV-negative adults with no recently reported acute infections or vaccinations were included as donors. Only Caucasian adults living in Nashville, Tennessee, USA were represented among the donors. After blood collection by leukapheresis, PBMCs were isolated using Ficoll-Histopaque density gradient centrifugation and then cryopreserved in the vapor phase of liquid nitrogen. Analytical flow cytometry was used to check the purity and quantity of each magnetically sorted T cell population. From each sorted fraction, genomic DNA was isolated and quantified by UV absorbance on a Nanodrop 2000c. The germline V gene (reference sequence) specifies SEHNR as CDR1 and FQNEAQ as CDR2. Measured from the cysteine to the phenylalanine, the CDR3 is 14 residues long. The only DNA kept is the CDR3, 42 bases in frame from the first base. Trimming leaves V shorter by 3 bases and J shorter by 3 bases, with the junction holding 1 base beyond the gene matches.

A remark on this clone: This clone's antigen is unknown. No base qualities exist here, and no much larger clone lies one base off it.

TCR CDR3 regions were amplified from genomic DNA by multiplex PCR using the deep immunoSEQ assay. Extracted genomic DNA from each cell subset was spread evenly across all wells of several immunoSEQ 96-well plates, with each plate serving as a replicate. Each replicate PCR for sorted subsets received about 210 ng genomic DNA, equal to about 30,000 T cell genomes. Purified libraries were quantified with a Qubit 3.0 fluorometer, sized on a Bioanalyzer 2100, and re-quantified with the KAPA Library Quantification kit. Every immunoSEQ 96-well plate was sequenced on a dedicated single-read 150-cycle Illumina NextSeq 550 flow cell. The source study handled its data this way. The immunoSEQ output contained only junctional sequences without quality scores, so filtering could not match that applied to full-length reads. Sequences were annotated with PyIR, a Python wrapper for IgBLAST v1.9, and V/J genes and CDR3 were assigned using IMGT germline references. Any read was removed if the V/J assignment was weak (E-value above 1e-6), the CDR3 was missing, or the read contained stop codons, out-of-frame junctions, or ambiguous translated residues. V3J clonotypes were defined as sequences sharing the same inferred V gene, J gene, and CDR3 amino acid sequence. Percentage overlap between repertoires was computed as shared unique clonotypes divided by the size of the smaller repertoire. RTK rarefaction, the Chao1 estimator, and Recon v2.1 estimates of unobserved clonotypes were used to assess repertoire richness. Generation probabilities for all TCRbeta clonotypes obtained by the gDNA method from a handful of donors were computed using OLGA. TCRdb's version of the immuneACCESS table is confined to in-frame rearrangements and falls short of the full clone set. An unresolved V gene accounts for under half of the shortfall where checked; the remainder is of unknown origin. V and J calls and clone size come straight from that table; D and trimming were deduced from the DNA. This sample gives approximately 650,000 clones in total; roughly 95% of them show up just once. The ten top clones hold 0.11% of the sample.

The chain is made from TRBV7-9 and TRBJ1-5; TRBD1 agrees with 8 junctional bases. This sequence was found in a woman between 25 and 40 years old in good health. What was sequenced was naive CD8+ T cells sorted from blood. The label giving this sample's cell subset or site can be read as: CD45RA+CCR7+. CDR3 sequence: CASSLTGVNQPQHF. The nucleotides are TGTGCCAGCAGCTTGACAGGGGTCAATCAGCCCCAGCATTTT.